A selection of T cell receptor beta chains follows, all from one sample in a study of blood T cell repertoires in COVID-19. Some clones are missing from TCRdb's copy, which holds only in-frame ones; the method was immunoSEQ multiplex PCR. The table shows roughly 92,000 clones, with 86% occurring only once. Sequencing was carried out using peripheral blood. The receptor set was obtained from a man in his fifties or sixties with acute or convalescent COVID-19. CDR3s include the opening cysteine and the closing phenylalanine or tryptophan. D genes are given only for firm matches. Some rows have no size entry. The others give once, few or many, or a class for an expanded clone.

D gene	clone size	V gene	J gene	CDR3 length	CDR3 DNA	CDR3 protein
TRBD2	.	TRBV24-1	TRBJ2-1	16	TGTGCCACCAGTGATTTGACTAGCGGGAGAGGGTATGAGCAGTTCTTC	CATSDLTSGRGYEQFF
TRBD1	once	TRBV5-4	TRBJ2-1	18	TGTGCCAGCAGCTTATACAGATCCGGGACAGGGGTTTACAATGAGCAGTTCTTC	CASSLYRSGTGVYNEQFF
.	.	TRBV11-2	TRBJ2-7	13	TGTGCCAGCAGCTTTCTACAGACCTACGAGCAGTACTTC	CASSFLQTYEQYF
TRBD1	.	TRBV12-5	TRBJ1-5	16	TGTGCTAGTGGTTTCGAGGACAGGGGGCGTAATCAGCCCCAGCATTTT	CASGFEDRGRNQPQHF
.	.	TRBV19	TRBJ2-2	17	TGTGCCAGTAGTATAGAAGCACGATCACTGAACACCGGGGAGCTGTTTTTT	CASSIEARSLNTGELFF
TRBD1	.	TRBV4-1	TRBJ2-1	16	TGCGCCAGCAGCCTAAACCGGGACAGACTTTACAATGAGCAGTTCTTC	CASSLNRDRLYNEQFF
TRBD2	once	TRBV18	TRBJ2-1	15	TGTGCCAGCTCTCCCAGCGGGATACCTTACAATGAGCAGTTCTTC	CASSPSGIPYNEQFF
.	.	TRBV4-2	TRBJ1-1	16	TGTGCCAGCAGCCAGGCACAGGGTGCCAGCGGCACTGAAGCTTTCTTT	CASSQAQGASGTEAFF
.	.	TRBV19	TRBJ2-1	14	TGTGCCAGTAGTATCGCGGTGGCTTACAATGAGCAGTTCTTC	CASSIAVAYNEQFF
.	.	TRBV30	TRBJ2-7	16	TGTGCCTGGAGTCCCCCGTATCGGGGGAGCAGATACGAGCAGTACTTC	CAWSPPYRGSRYEQYF
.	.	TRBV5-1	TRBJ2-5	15	TGCGCCAGCAGTAAAAACGGGGGAATCCAAGAGACCCAGTACTTC	CASSKNGGIQETQYF
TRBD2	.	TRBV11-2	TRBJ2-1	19	TGTGCCAGCAGCCCGGGCGCGCTAGCGGGAGACCCCTCCTACAATGAGCAGTTCTTC	CASSPGALAGDPSYNEQFF
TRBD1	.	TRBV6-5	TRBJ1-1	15	TGTGCCAGCAGGGACAGGGGGCACGGGAACACTGAAGCTTTCTTT	CASRDRGHGNTEAFF
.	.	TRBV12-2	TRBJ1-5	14	TGTGCAAGTCGCCACCGGGACAGAAATCAGCCCCAGCATTTT	CASRHRDRNQPQHF
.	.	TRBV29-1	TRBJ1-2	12	TGCAGCGCCGCCGCTTCAGGGCATGGCTACACCTTC	CSAAASGHGYTF
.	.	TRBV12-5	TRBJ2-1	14	TGTGCTAGTGCGGGGGATAGCTCCTACAATGAGCAGTTCTTC	CASAGDSSYNEQFF
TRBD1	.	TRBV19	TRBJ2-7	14	TGTGCCAGTAGTCGGACAGGGGTCGCCTACGAGCAGTACTTC	CASSRTGVAYEQYF
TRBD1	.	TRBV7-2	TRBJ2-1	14	TGTGCCAGCAGCTCAAAACAGGGGGCCCGTGAGCAGTTCTTC	CASSSKQGAREQFF
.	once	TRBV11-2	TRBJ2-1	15	TGTGCCAGCAGCCTGGGACTCGCATCCTACAATGAGCAGTTCTTC	CASSLGLASYNEQFF
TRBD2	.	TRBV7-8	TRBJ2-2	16	TGTGCCAGCAGCGGCGGGGGACGCACGAACACCGGGGAGCTGTTTTTT	CASSGGGRTNTGELFF
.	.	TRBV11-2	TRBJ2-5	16	TGTGCCAGCAGCTTAGATATACTTAGGGGACAAGAGACCCAGTACTTC	CASSLDILRGQETQYF
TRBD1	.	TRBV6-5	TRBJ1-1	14	TGTGCCAGCAGTTTACAGGGGGTAGGGACTGAAGCTTTCTTT	CASSLQGVGTEAFF
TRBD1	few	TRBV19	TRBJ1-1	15	TGTGCCAGTAGCTATGACAGGGGGTCGAACACTGAAGCTTTCTTT	CASSYDRGSNTEAFF
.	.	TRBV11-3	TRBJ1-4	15	TGTGCCAGCAGCCTCCGGGACGGGGGGAATGAAAAACTGTTTTTT	CASSLRDGGNEKLFF
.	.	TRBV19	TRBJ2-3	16	TGTGCCAGTACGCCAAGGGGCAATCAGTATACAGATACGCAGTATTTT	CASTPRGNQYTDTQYF
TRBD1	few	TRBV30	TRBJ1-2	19	TGTGCCTGGAGTGACAGGGGCCCGCGGTCGAAGGCTCTACGGTATGGCTACACCTTC	CAWSDRGPRSKALRYGYTF
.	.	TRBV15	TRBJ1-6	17	TGTGCCACCAGCAGAGATCCGCTGGCGGCGCGGAATTCACCCCTCCACTTT	CATSRDPLAARNSPLHF
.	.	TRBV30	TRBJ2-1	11	TGTGCCTGGAGTGTACTGAATGAGCAGTTCTTC	CAWSVLNEQFF
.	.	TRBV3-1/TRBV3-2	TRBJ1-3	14	TGTGCCAGCACCTCGGCAGGTTCTGGAAACACCATATATTTT	CASTSAGSGNTIYF
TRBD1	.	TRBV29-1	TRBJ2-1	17	TGCAGCGTTGAAGATCTGGGGACAGGGGTCGCCTACAATGAGCAGTTCTTC	CSVEDLGTGVAYNEQFF
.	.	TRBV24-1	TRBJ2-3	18	TGTGGTTGTGGGGGGCTAGCGGATCCCGTTTATCTCACAGATACGCAGTATTTT	CGCGGLADPVYLTDTQYF
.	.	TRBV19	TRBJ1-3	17	TGTGCCAGTAGTATAGATTCCCGACGGGACTCTGGAAACACCATATATTTT	CASSIDSRRDSGNTIYF
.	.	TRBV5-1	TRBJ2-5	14	TGCGCCAGCAGCCCCCGGACTTCGCGAGAGACCCAGTACTTC	CASSPRTSRETQYF
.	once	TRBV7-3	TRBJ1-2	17	TGTGCCAGCAGCTTACGGGCAGGGCCTCCCTCTAACTATGGCTACACCTTC	CASSLRAGPPSNYGYTF
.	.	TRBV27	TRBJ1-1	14	TGTGCCAGCAGCCCACCGGGGGGGAACACTGAAGCTTTCTTT	CASSPPGGNTEAFF
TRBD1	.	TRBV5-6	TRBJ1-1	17	TGTGCCAGCAGCACCATTCGGACAGGTTCCCGGCACACTGAAGCTTTCTTT	CASSTIRTGSRHTEAFF
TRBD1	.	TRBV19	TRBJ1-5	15	TGTGCCAGTACACCCCTGACAGGGGACCATCAGCCCCAGCATTTT	CASTPLTGDHQPQHF
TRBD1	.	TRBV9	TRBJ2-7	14	TGTGCCAGCAGCCGTACGACAGGGCCAGGGGAGCAGTACTTC	CASSRTTGPGEQYF
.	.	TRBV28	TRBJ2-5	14	TGTGCCAGCAGTTTTGGGCAGGTTCAAGAGACCCAGTACTTC	CASSFGQVQETQYF
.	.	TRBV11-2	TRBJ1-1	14	TGTGCCAGCAGCATCCTACAGGGGAACACTGAAGCTTTCTTT	CASSILQGNTEAFF
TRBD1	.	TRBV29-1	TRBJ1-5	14	TGCAGCGTCGGGACAGGGGGCGGGAATCAGCCCCAGCATTTT	CSVGTGGGNQPQHF
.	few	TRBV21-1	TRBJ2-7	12	TGTGCCAGCAGCAAATTGACTTACGAGCAGTACTTC	CASSKLTYEQYF
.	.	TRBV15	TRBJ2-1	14	TGTGCCACCAGCAGAGACGGGGGTTACAATGAGCAGTTCTTC	CATSRDGGYNEQFF
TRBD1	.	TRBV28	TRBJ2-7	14	TGTGCCAGCAGTACAGGGACAGGGGTTAGGGAGCAGTACTTC	CASSTGTGVREQYF
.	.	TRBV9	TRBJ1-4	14	TGTGCCAGCAGCGTGGAGGGGTTGGGTGAAAAACTGTTTTTT	CASSVEGLGEKLFF
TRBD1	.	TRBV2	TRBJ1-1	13	TGTGCCAGCAGTGAAAACCTCAGGGGGCGAGCTTTCTTT	CASSENLRGRAFF
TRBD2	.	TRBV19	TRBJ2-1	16	TGTGCCAGTAGTATACCCGGGACTAGAAGGAACAATGAGCAGTTCTTC	CASSIPGTRRNNEQFF
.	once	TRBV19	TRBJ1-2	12	TGTGCCAGTATGGGGCCGCTCTATGGCTACACCTTC	CASMGPLYGYTF
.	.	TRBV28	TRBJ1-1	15	TGTGCCAGCAGTTTTGGTTCTGTGTCGCAAGGCGACAGTGACTTT	CASSFGSVSQGDSDF
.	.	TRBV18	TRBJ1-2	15	TGTGCCAGCTCACCCCCGACGAACGGGAACTATGGCTACACCTTC	CASSPPTNGNYGYTF
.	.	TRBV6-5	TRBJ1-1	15	TGTGCCAGCAGACTCGGGTACCAGCGCAACACTGAAGCTTTCTTT	CASRLGYQRNTEAFF
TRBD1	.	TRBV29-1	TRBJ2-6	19	TGCAGCGTTGAGGTCTGGGGGCAGGGGGTATCGACTGGGGCCAACGTCCTGACTTTC	CSVEVWGQGVSTGANVLTF
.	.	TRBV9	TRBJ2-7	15	TGTGCCAGCAGCGTGTCCTTAGCAGCCCGAGACGAGCAGTACTTC	CASSVSLAARDEQYF
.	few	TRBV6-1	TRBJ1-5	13	TGTGCCAGCAGTGGGTCCGCGAATCAGCCCCAGCATTTT	CASSGSANQPQHF
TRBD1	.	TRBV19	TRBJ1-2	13	TGTGCCAGTAGTATCCGCAGGGGGGATGGCTACACCTTC	CASSIRRGDGYTF
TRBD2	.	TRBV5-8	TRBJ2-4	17	TGTGCCAGCAGCTTGAGGGCCCGGCGGGAGATCAAAAACATTCAGTACTTC	CASSLRARREIKNIQYF
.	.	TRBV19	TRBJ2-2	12	TGTGCCAGTATCACAACCACCGGGGAGCTGTTTTTT	CASITTTGELFF
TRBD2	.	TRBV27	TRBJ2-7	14	TGTGCCAGCAGCGGGACTAGCGGGAGCTCCGAGCAGTACTTC	CASSGTSGSSEQYF